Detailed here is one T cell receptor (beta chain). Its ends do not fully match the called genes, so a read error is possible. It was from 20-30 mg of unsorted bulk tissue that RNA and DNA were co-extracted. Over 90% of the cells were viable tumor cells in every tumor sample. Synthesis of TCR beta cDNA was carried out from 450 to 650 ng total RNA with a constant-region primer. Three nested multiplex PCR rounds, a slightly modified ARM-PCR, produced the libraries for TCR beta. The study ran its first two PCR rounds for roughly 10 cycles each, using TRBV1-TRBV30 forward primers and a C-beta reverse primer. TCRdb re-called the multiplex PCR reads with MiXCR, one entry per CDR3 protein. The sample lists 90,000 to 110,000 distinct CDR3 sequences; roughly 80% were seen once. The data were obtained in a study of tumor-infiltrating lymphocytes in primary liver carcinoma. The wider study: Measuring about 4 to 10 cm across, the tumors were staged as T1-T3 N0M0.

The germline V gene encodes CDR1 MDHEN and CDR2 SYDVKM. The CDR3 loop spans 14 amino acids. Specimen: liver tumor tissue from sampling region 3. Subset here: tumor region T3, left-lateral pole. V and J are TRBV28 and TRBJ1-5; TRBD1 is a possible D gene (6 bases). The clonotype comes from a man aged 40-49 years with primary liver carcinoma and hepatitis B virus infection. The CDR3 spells CASSLQGTTQPRHF. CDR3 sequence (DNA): TGTGCCAGCAGTCTTCAGGGGACGACTCAGCCCCGGCATTTT. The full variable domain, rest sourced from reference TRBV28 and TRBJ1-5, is DVKVTQSSRYLVKRTGEKVFLECVQDMDHENMFWYRQDPGLGLRLIYFSYDVKMKEKGDIPEGYSVSREKKERFSLILESASTNQTSMYLCASSLQGTTQPRHFGDGTRLSIL.